These T cell receptor beta chains were read from a single sample in a study of blood T cell repertoires in COVID-19. Profiling relied on immunoSEQ multiplex PCR, and the TCRdb table lists in-frame clones only, not all of them. The table has some 50,000 clones, 89% seen once; the top ten hold 1.6%. The sequencing input was peripheral blood. These receptors were taken from a man aged 55 to 70 with acute or convalescent COVID-19. CDR3s include the opening cysteine and the closing phenylalanine or tryptophan. D genes are given only for firm matches. Size is stated for part of the rows, as once, few or many counts, or as a class when the clone is expanded.

>TRBV10-3|.|TRBD2|TRBJ2-3
TGTGCCATCAGTGGGCTAGCGGGTTTCACAGATACGCAGTATTTT
CAISGLAGFTDTQYF
>TRBV5-1|.|TRBD1|TRBJ2-3
TGCGCCAGCAGCTTGGGGGACAGTAGCACAGATACGCAGTATTTT
CASSLGDSSTDTQYF
>TRBV7-9|.|.|TRBJ2-3
TGTGCCAGCAGCTTAGGGACCTTGGGGGGAGATACGCAGTATTTT
CASSLGTLGGDTQYF
>TRBV7-9|once|.|TRBJ2-7
TGTGCCAGCAGTTTAGAGGGGGGGGGTCCCTACGAGCAGTACTTC
CASSLEGGGPYEQYF
>TRBV2|.|TRBD1|TRBJ1-2
TGTGCCAGCAGTTCGGACAGGGTAAACTATGGCTACACCTTC
CASSSDRVNYGYTF
>TRBV4-1|.|.|TRBJ1-3
TGCGCCAGCAGCCAAGAACCGCCGGACACCATATATTTT
CASSQEPPDTIYF
>TRBV9|.|.|TRBJ2-6
TGTGCCAGCAGCGTCAGGGCCGGGGCCAACGTCCTGACTTTC
CASSVRAGANVLTF
>TRBV11-2|.|.|TRBJ1-3
TGTGCCAGCAGCTTACGACAGGCCTCCTTCTCTGGAAACACCATATATTTT
CASSLRQASFSGNTIYF
>TRBV14|.|TRBD1|TRBJ2-7
TGTGCCAGCAGTCCCGGGACAGGGCCTTCCTACGAGCAGTACTTC
CASSPGTGPSYEQYF
>TRBV7-9|once|.|TRBJ1-1
TGTGCCAGCAGCTTTCCCCCCCCGGGGAACACTGAAGCTTTCTTT
CASSFPPPGNTEAFF
>TRBV29-1|few|TRBD1|TRBJ1-1
TGCAGCGTTAACCGGGACAGGAACACTGAAGCTTTCTTT
CSVNRDRNTEAFF
>TRBV4-1|.|.|TRBJ1-5
TGCGCCAGCAGCCAGACCCAGGCGGGGACCAATCAGCCCCAGCATTTT
CASSQTQAGTNQPQHF
>TRBV4-1|.|.|TRBJ1-2
TGCGCCAGCAGCCAAGTTTTCCATTTCTATGGCTACACCTTC
CASSQVFHFYGYTF
>TRBV11-1|once|.|TRBJ2-7
TGTGCCAGCAGCTTACGCAGGGCAATTGACGAGCAGTACTTC
CASSLRRAIDEQYF
>TRBV10-2|.|TRBD1|TRBJ2-7
TGCGCCAGCAGTGAGAAAGGGGGCCTATACGAGCAGTACTTC
CASSEKGGLYEQYF
>TRBV7-7|.|.|TRBJ2-7
TGTGCCAGCAGCTTAGCGCGGGAATACGAGCAGTACTTC
CASSLAREYEQYF
>TRBV6-1|.|.|TRBJ1-4
TGTGCCAGCAGTGAAGGAAGCTCCGAAAAACTGTTTTTT
CASSEGSSEKLFF
>TRBV5-1|.|.|TRBJ2-3
TGCGCCAGCAGCTTAAGGAGGGGAGATACGCAGTATTTT
CASSLRRGDTQYF
>TRBV12-5|.|TRBD1|TRBJ1-5
TGTGCTAGTGTCCCGGACAGGGTGGACCAGCCCCAGCATTTT
CASVPDRVDQPQHF
>TRBV19|.|TRBD2|TRBJ2-3
TGTGCCAGTAGTATAGCGGTAGCGGGGTCCGGGGGGCAGTATTTT
CASSIAVAGSGGQYF
>TRBV9|.|.|TRBJ1-2
TGTGCCAGCAGCGTAGCCTCCGGGGGGGGCTATGGCTACACCTTC
CASSVASGGGYGYTF
>TRBV11-2|.|.|TRBJ1-2
TGTGCCAGCAGCTTACAGGGCTATGTCTATGGCTACACCTTC
CASSLQGYVYGYTF
>TRBV19|.|.|TRBJ1-5
TGTGCCAGTAGTATACAGGGGAGTAATCAGCCCCAGCATTTT
CASSIQGSNQPQHF
>TRBV7-9|.|.|TRBJ2-3
TGTGCCAGCAGCTTAGCGCGGGATTTACCGTATTTT
CASSLARDLPYF
>TRBV9|.|TRBD2|TRBJ2-5
TGTGCCAGCAGCGCTTTAGCGGGGACTCAAGAGACCCAGTACTTC
CASSALAGTQETQYF
>TRBV6-5|few|.|TRBJ2-7
TGTGCCAGCACCGCGACACAGAGCTCCTACGAGCAGTACTTC
CASTATQSSYEQYF
>TRBV3-1/TRBV3-2|.|.|TRBJ2-7
TGTGCCAGCAGCCAAGAGGACACCCTATCCTCCTACGAGCAGTACTTC
CASSQEDTLSSYEQYF
>TRBV6-5|once|TRBD1|TRBJ1-4
TGTGCCAGCAGTTACCCGGGACAGGGGGCGGGGGAAAAACTGTTTTTT
CASSYPGQGAGEKLFF
>TRBV7-2|few|.|TRBJ2-7
TGTGCCAGCAGGGGGAGAGTTTACGAGCAGTACTTC
CASRGRVYEQYF
>TRBV5-5|once|.|TRBJ2-7
TGTGCCAGCAGCTCATGGCCCGTGCAGGGGAGGGACGAGCAGTACTTC
CASSSWPVQGRDEQYF
>TRBV5-6|.|.|TRBJ1-1
TGTGCCAGCAGCCGGGGGGTAAACACTGAAGCTTTCTTT
CASSRGVNTEAFF
>TRBV5-1|.|.|TRBJ1-4
TGCGCCAGCAGCTCCGACAGGACACCGGGTGAAAAACTGTTTTTT
CASSSDRTPGEKLFF
>TRBV5-4|.|TRBD2|TRBJ2-1
TGTGCCAGCAGCTTGGTAAGCGGGGGGGCCGGCAATGAGCAGTTCTTC
CASSLVSGGAGNEQFF
>TRBV5-1|.|TRBD2|TRBJ2-3
TGCGCCAGCACCATAGCGGGGGGAAGCACAGATACGCAGTATTTT
CASTIAGGSTDTQYF
>TRBV20-1|.|.|TRBJ1-1
TGCAGTGCTAGAACCGAGGCTTTCTTT
CSARTEAFF
>TRBV18|.|.|TRBJ1-1
TGTGCCAGCTCACCTACGGGGGGAACTGAAGCTTTCTTT
CASSPTGGTEAFF
>TRBV11-1|.|TRBD1|TRBJ2-7
TGTGCCAGCAGCTCGTACAGGGGGCGCCTCGAGCAGTACTTC
CASSSYRGRLEQYF
>TRBV4-1|.|.|TRBJ1-5
TGCGCCAGCAGCCATTCGGGGAACAATCAGCCCCAGCATTTT
CASSHSGNNQPQHF
>TRBV10-3|.|TRBD1|TRBJ2-1
TGTGCCATCAGTGGACAGGGGAATGAGCAGTTCTTC
CAISGQGNEQFF
>TRBV7-3|few|.|TRBJ2-5
TGTGCCAGCAGCTCCACAGGGTCCCAAGAGACCCAGTACTTC
CASSSTGSQETQYF
>TRBV5-1|.|.|TRBJ1-5
TGCGCCAGCAGCAAGATCCGGGACTTGAATCAGCCCCAGCATTTT
CASSKIRDLNQPQHF
>TRBV24-1|.|.|TRBJ1-2
TGTGCCACCAGAAGAACCTTGGGGGGTTTGGGTGGCTACACCTTC
CATRRTLGGLGGYTF
>TRBV4-2|.|.|TRBJ1-5
TGTGCCAGCAGCCCTTTCCTAGATCAGCCCCAGCATTTT
CASSPFLDQPQHF
>TRBV19|.|.|TRBJ1-4
TGTGCCAGTAGTTCCGGGGGAGTCGGCGAAAAACTGTTTTTT
CASSSGGVGEKLFF
>TRBV6-5|once|.|TRBJ2-1
TGTGCCAGCAGTCCCAGGGGAGACAATGAGCAGTTCTTC
CASSPRGDNEQFF
>TRBV19|.|.|TRBJ1-4
TGTGCCAGTACTGACAGCGCCGTAGGGTCGATGAAAAAACTGTTTTTT
CASTDSAVGSMKKLFF
>TRBV29-1|.|.|TRBJ2-7
TGCAGCGTTGAATCGTCAGGGGCGACGGGCGAGCAGTACTTC
CSVESSGATGEQYF
>TRBV9|.|TRBD1|TRBJ1-5
TGTGCCAGCAGCGTAGAACCTACACAGGGGGGGCAGCCCCAGCATTTT
CASSVEPTQGGQPQHF
>TRBV4-1|few|.|TRBJ2-1
TGCGCCAGCAGCCAGACAGACATGGGGTGGGCCTACAATGAGCAGTTCTTC
CASSQTDMGWAYNEQFF
>TRBV5-4|.|.|TRBJ1-2
TGTGCCAGCAGCTTGGGGGGGCAATATGGCTACACCTTC
CASSLGGQYGYTF
>TRBV19|.|.|TRBJ1-1
TGTGCCAGTACCGTAACCGGGGGTGAAGCTTTCTTT
CASTVTGGEAFF
>TRBV5-1|.|TRBD2|TRBJ2-7
TGCGCCAGCAGCTTGTTAGCGGGGGGTCTATACGAGCAGTACTTC
CASSLLAGGLYEQYF
>TRBV29-1|.|TRBD1|TRBJ2-2
TGCAGCGTTGTGTCGGACAGGGTGAACGGGGAGCTGTTTTTT
CSVVSDRVNGELFF
>TRBV7-9|.|.|TRBJ1-1
TGTGCCAGCAGCTTGGACAGTTCATCCACTGAAGCTTTCTTT
CASSLDSSSTEAFF
>TRBV4-1|.|TRBD1|TRBJ2-2
TGCGCCAGCAGCCAGACAGGGGCAGGTAGGGCCGGGGAGCTGTTTTTT
CASSQTGAGRAGELFF
>TRBV28|.|TRBD1|TRBJ2-7
TGTGCCAGCAGTTTCGGGGACAGATACGAGCAGTACTTC
CASSFGDRYEQYF
>TRBV27|few|.|TRBJ1-2
TGTGCCAGCAGGTACATTACAGGATCTTATGGCTACACCTTC
CASRYITGSYGYTF
>TRBV7-2|.|TRBD1|TRBJ1-6
TGTGCCAGCAGAACCCTGGGACAGCTGAATTCACCCCTCCACTTT
CASRTLGQLNSPLHF
>TRBV14|once|TRBD1|TRBJ1-3
TGTGCCAGCAGCTCCCGAGGACAGGATTTCTCTGGAAACACCATATATTTT
CASSSRGQDFSGNTIYF